One and the same sample provided the 28 T cell receptor beta chains below, sequenced in a study of control samples from healthy donors and cancer patients. Assay used: immunoSEQ multiplex PCR; TCRdb lists only in-frame clones, some missing. The data show roughly 52,000 clones, 90% to 95% seen once. Specimen: blood. These receptors were taken from a man aged 30-40 years in good health.

The CDR3 protein is CASKDGLHEQYF. The CDR3 DNA is TGTGCCTCTAAGGACGGTCTGCACGAGCAGTACTTC. The chain has TRBV30 and TRBJ2-7; no reliable D call. Germline loops: CDR1 GTSNPN, CDR2 SVGIG (reference sequence). The CDR3 totals 12 residues. With 7 bases removed from V and 5 bases from J, the gap between germline ends came to 15 bases.

The chain joins TRBV19 to TRBJ1-1; D call uncertain. Germline-derived CDR1 and CDR2 are LNHDA and SQIVND (reference sequence). CDR3 length equals 14 residues. V was pared by 5 bases and J by 5 bases, with 15 bases between. The CDR3: CASSDGLGWTEAFF. CDR3 nucleotides: TGTGCCAGTAGTGACGGACTGGGGTGGACTGAAGCTTTCTTT.

The chain employs TRBV27 and TRBJ2-2; 14 bases map to TRBD2. This CDR3 contains 19 residues. The J segment lost 2 bases and the V segment lost 5 bases, leaving 10 bases of the junction unmatched. Per the germline V gene, CDR1 is MNHEY and CDR2 is SMNVEV (reference sequence). This chain's CDR3 is CASSLKGLAGVGNTGELFF. The CDR3 DNA is TGTGCCAGCAGTCTAAAGGGACTAGCGGGAGTGGGAAACACCGGGGAGCTGTTTTTT.

This chain links TRBV30 with TRBJ1-1; D perhaps matches TRBD1 (5 bases). The CDR3 is made up of 13 amino acids. Trimming cost V 4 bases and J 1 base, with 10 bases left between them. CDR1 and CDR2 (germline): GTSNPN, SVGIG (reference sequence). DNA of the CDR3: TGTGCCTGGAAGTGGGGCGGGAACACTGAAGCTTTCTTT. Its translation: CAWKWGGNTEAFF.

The genes are TRBV5-1 and TRBJ1-2; D perhaps matches TRBD1 (5 bases). Germline V CDR1 and CDR2: SGHRS, YFSETQ. The CDR3 is made up of 15 amino acids. Trimming cost V 0 bases and J 3 bases, with 12 bases left between them. The DNA for the CDR3 is TGCGCCAGCAGCTTGGGCCCCACGGGGGACTATGGCTACACCTTC. Its translation: CASSLGPTGDYGYTF.

The V and J genes are TRBV6-5 and TRBJ2-3; a possible D gene is TRBD1 (5 bases). Germline CDR1 MNHEY, CDR2 SVGAGI. V gave up 0 bases and J gave up 6 bases, with 10 bases separating them. The CDR3 sequence is 14 residues long. The CDR3 is CASSYSPGLDTQYF. CDR3 in DNA: TGTGCCAGCAGTTACTCCCCAGGGTTGGATACGCAGTATTTT.

The V gene is TRBV6-4, the J gene TRBJ2-3; TRBD2 aligns across 11 bases. Germline CDR1 reads MRHNA; CDR2 reads SNTAGT. The ends lost 8 bases at V and 6 bases at J; junction bases unmatched: 7. This CDR3 has 14 amino acids. The CDR3 sequence is CASSGLAGSDTQYF. The CDR3 nucleotides read TGTGCCAGCTCCGGACTAGCGGGTTCCGATACGCAGTATTTT.

The V and J genes are TRBV5-6 and TRBJ2-5, with 9 bases identical to TRBD1. The CDR3 spans 14 residues. Germline V gene lookup returns CDR1 SGHDT and CDR2 YYEEEE. V lost 3 bases to trimming and J lost 5 bases; unmatched junction nucleotides: 5. The CDR3 DNA is TGTGCCAGCAGCTCACAGGGGGCAGGGGAGACCCAGTACTTC. This codes for CASSSQGAGETQYF.

The chain employs TRBV7-2 and TRBJ2-7; 15 bases agree with TRBD2. This CDR3 spans 18 amino acids. Germline V gene data show CDR1 as SGHTA and CDR2 as FQGNSA. V was clipped by 5 bases and J by 3 bases; unmatched bases: 11. The CDR3 sequence: CASSPGTSGRSWDYEQYF. CDR3 bases: TGTGCCAGCAGCCCCGGGACTAGCGGGAGGTCCTGGGACTACGAGCAGTACTTC.

The chain has TRBV24-1 and TRBJ2-2; D ambiguous. This CDR3 is 12 amino acids long. Germline V lookup: CDR1 KGHDR, CDR2 SFDVKD. Between the trimmed V and J ends, which lost 9 bases and 8 bases, there was a span of 12 bases. CDR3 region: CATGRRLGELFF. The CDR3 nucleotides are TGTGCCACCGGTCGGCGGCTGGGGGAGCTGTTTTTT.

Details on this clone: The sample contains more than one DNA sequence encoding this CDR3. V gene TRBV6-4 combines with J gene TRBJ2-1; TRBD2 might be the D (7 bases). Germline-derived CDR1 and CDR2 are MRHNA and SNTAGT. This CDR3 contains 16 residues. Between the trimmed V and J ends, which lost 5 bases and 7 bases, there was a span of 21 bases. The CDR3 spells CASSLGGGRGGNEQFF. CDR3 DNA: TGTGCCAGCAGTTTGGGCGGCGGGAGAGGGGGAAATGAGCAGTTCTTC.

The rearrangement uses TRBV27 and TRBJ2-3; perhaps TRBD2 as D (6 bases). Trimming took 8 bases from V and 0 from J, leaving 21 bases between them. The germline CDR1 and CDR2 sequences are MNHEY and SMNVEV (reference sequence). This CDR3 comprises 17 residues. CDR3 residues: CASSTYRGTHSTDTQYF. CDR3 nucleotides: TGTGCCAGCTCCACTTACCGGGGGACCCATAGCACAGATACGCAGTATTTT.

The chain uses TRBV11-3 and TRBJ2-3, with 16 nucleotides matching TRBD2. Germline V gene sequence: CDR1 SGHNT, CDR2 YENEEA. The CDR3 totals 20 residues. V was clipped by 5 bases and J by 4 bases; unmatched bases: 15. The CDR3, as DNA: TGTGCCAGCAGCCAGCAAGTACCGGGACTAGCGGGAGGGGCGGCAGATACGCAGTATTTT. This codes for CASSQQVPGLAGGAADTQYF.

The V and J genes are TRBV7-8 and TRBJ2-2, with D hard to call. The CDR3 length is 11 residues. CDR1 and CDR2 (germline): SGHVS, FQNEAQ. Trimming shortened V by 2 bases and J by 6 bases, and 1 base separated the two germline ends. The CDR3 protein is CASSLSGELFF. CDR3 in DNA: TGTGCCAGCAGCTTATCCGGGGAGCTGTTTTTT.

By proportion, this clone is large. This chain links TRBV5-1 with TRBJ2-2; 10 bases line up with TRBD2. The CDR3 totals 16 residues. The germline CDR1 and CDR2 sequences are SGHRS and YFSETQ. The V segment lost 3 bases and the J segment 4 bases; nucleotides outside the gene matches: 6. The CDR3 loop is CASSWTSGDFTGELFF. CDR3 in DNA: TGCGCCAGCAGCTGGACTAGCGGAGACTTCACCGGGGAGCTGTTTTTT. Complete variable domain (other parts from reference TRBV5-1 and TRBJ2-2): KAGVTQTPRYLIKTRGQQVTLSCSPISGHRSVSWYQQTPGQGLQFLFEYFSETQRNKGNFPGRFSGRQFSNSRSEMNVSTLELGDSALYLCASSWTSGDFTGELFFGEGSRLTVL.

The chain has TRBV27 and TRBJ2-1; D remains ambiguous. The CDR3 is 13 residues long. V was trimmed by 3 bases and J by 4 bases, leaving 7 bases between them. Germline V gene lookup returns CDR1 MNHEY and CDR2 SMNVEV (reference sequence). The CDR3 coding sequence is TGTGCCAGCAGTTTCTCCTGGTACAATGAGCAGTTCTTC. Translated, it gives CASSFSWYNEQFF.

The rearrangement joins TRBV14 to TRBJ1-2; 9 bases align to TRBD1. The germline V gene encodes CDR1 SGHDN and CDR2 FVKESK. The V and J ends lost 0 bases and 5 bases, in that order; junction bases with no gene match: 4. The CDR3 extends over 15 amino acids. The CDR3 nucleotides are TGTGCCAGCAGCCAAGAGAACAGGGGGCGATATGGCTACACCTTC. This codes for CASSQENRGRYGYTF.

J is TRBJ1-4 and V is TRBV6-5, with a weak D call TRBD1 (6 bases). CDR3 length: 13 amino acids. V lost 5 bases and J 16 bases, leaving 20 bases between the germline ends. Germline values: CDR1 MNHEY, CDR2 SVGAGI. CDR3 sequence reads: CASSPLSTGRWFF. CDR3 DNA: TGTGCCAGCAGTCCACTATCGACAGGCCGGTGGTTTTTT.

The V and J genes are TRBV27 and TRBJ2-2, with TRBD2 matching 7 bases. Germline V CDR1 and CDR2: MNHEY, SMNVEV (reference sequence). This CDR3 spans 15 amino acids. V lost 6 bases, J lost 4 bases, and 8 bases stayed unmatched. CDR3: CASRSSGRGTGELFF. CDR3 nucleotides: TGTGCCAGCAGGTCTAGCGGACGAGGCACCGGGGAGCTGTTTTTT.

The V call is TRBV5-1, the J call TRBJ2-1, with 10 bases aligning to TRBD2. This CDR3 contains 15 residues. Unmatched junction bases numbered 1, after V lost 2 bases and J lost 2 bases. Germline loops: CDR1 SGHRS, CDR2 YFSETQ. As DNA, the CDR3 is TGCGCCAGCAGCTTAAGCGGGAGGGCCTACAATGAGCAGTTCTTC. Translated: CASSLSGRAYNEQFF.

V usage is TRBV15 and J usage is TRBJ1-5, with a weak D call TRBD1 (5 bases). The germline CDR1 and CDR2 sequences are LNHNV and YYDKDF (reference sequence). This CDR3 region has 14 residues. V lost 0 bases and J lost 7, with 10 bases in between. The CDR3 protein is CATSRDKRDQPQHF. The CDR3 DNA follows: TGTGCCACCAGCAGAGATAAAAGGGACCAGCCCCAGCATTTT.

The genes are TRBV10-1 and TRBJ2-5; D gene unclear. Per the germline V gene, CDR1 is WNHNN and CDR2 is SYGVQD (reference sequence). This CDR3 comprises 16 residues. Trimming removed 0 bases at V and 0 bases at J, with 11 bases between. The CDR3 loop reads CASSESRAWNQETQYF. The CDR3 DNA sequence: TGCGCCAGCAGTGAGTCCCGCGCCTGGAACCAAGAGACCCAGTACTTC.

The V call is TRBV7-9, the J call TRBJ1-2; 7 positions agree with TRBD1. Per the germline V gene, CDR1 is SEHNR and CDR2 is FQNEAQ (reference sequence). The CDR3 covers 16 residues. Trimming removed 4 bases from V and 4 bases from J; junction bases left unmatched: 12. The CDR3 is CASSSRGDSPIYGYTF. The DNA for the CDR3 is TGTGCCAGCAGCTCGAGGGGGGACAGCCCCATCTATGGCTACACCTTC.

J is TRBJ2-1 and V is TRBV19; no clear D. This CDR3 has 12 residues. Trimming removed 5 bases from V and 12 bases from J, with 14 bases in between. The germline V gene encodes CDR1 LNHDA and CDR2 SQIVND (reference sequence). CDR3 amino acids: CASSAGSHGQFF. CDR3 coding DNA: TGTGCCAGTAGTGCTGGATCACACGGGCAGTTCTTC.

V and J are TRBV11-2 and TRBJ2-2, with unresolved D. The CDR3 is made up of 12 amino acids. Germline V gene lookup returns CDR1 SGHAT and CDR2 FQNNGV. V was shortened by 1 base and J by 7 bases, with 4 bases between the two germline ends. CDR3 bases: TGTGCCAGCAGCTTAGGTGACGGGGAGCTGTTTTTT. Translation: CASSLGDGELFF. The variable domain in full, with the rest retrieved from reference TRBV11-2 and TRBJ2-2, is EAGVAQSPRYKIIEKRQSVAFWCNPISGHATLYWYQQILGQGPKLLIQFQNNGVVDDSQLPKDRFSAERLKGVDSTLKIQPAKLEDSAVYLCASSLGDGELFFGEGSRLTVL.

In DNA, the CDR3 is TGTGCCAGCAGTGAAGCGGTGGTGGGGTCACCCCTCCACTTT. Protein product: CASSEAVVGSPLHF. The chain is built from TRBV6-1 and TRBJ1-6; D remains ambiguous. This CDR3 contains 14 residues. V was clipped by 0 bases and J by 10 bases, with 10 bases between them. Looked up from germline, CDR1 is MNHNS and CDR2 is SASEGT.

This clone came up a few times. V gene TRBV6-4 combines with J gene TRBJ2-2; possible D gene TRBD2, 7 bases. With 3 bases removed from V and 5 bases from J, the gap between germline ends came to 10 bases. The germline V gene encodes CDR1 MRHNA and CDR2 SNTAGT. This CDR3 region has 14 residues. Written as DNA, the CDR3 is TGTGCCAGCAGTGAAAGGGGGGGGACCGGGGAGCTGTTTTTT. This gives the protein CASSERGGTGELFF.

This chain links TRBV5-6 with TRBJ1-3, with D unclear. Germline V gives CDR1 SGHDT, CDR2 YYEEEE. Trimming removed 1 base from V and 0 bases from J, with 11 bases in between. The length of the CDR3 is 16 residues. The CDR3 loop is CASSLLRRSSGNTIYF. CDR3 DNA sequence: TGTGCCAGCAGCTTGCTCAGACGGAGCTCTGGAAACACCATATATTTT.